Presented here are 31 T cell receptor beta chains from one specimen sequenced in a study of CD8 T cells in ankylosing spondylitis. TCRdb reprocessed the 5' RACE reads via MiXCR and lists one record per CDR3 protein. The sample carries about 280,000 distinct CDR3 sequences, roughly 20% recorded once. The sequencing input was blood, either unsorted or a sorted T cell fraction (not recorded which). Every receptor here comes from a male donor with ankylosing spondylitis or in good health (not recorded which).

This rearrangement joins TRBV5-1 to TRBJ2-3; 15 bases match TRBD2. The CDR3 covers 17 residues. The V and J ends lost 4 bases and 0 bases, in that order; junction bases with no gene match: 3. Germline CDR1 SGHRS, CDR2 YFSETQ. CDR3 bases: TGCGCCAGCAGCGAAGGGACTAGCGGGGGGAGCACAGATACGCAGTATTTT. Protein: CASSEGTSGGSTDTQYF. Full variable domain (remainder filled in from reference TRBV5-1 and TRBJ2-3): KAGVTQTPRYLIKTRGQQVTLSCSPISGHRSVSWYQQTPGQGLQFLFEYFSETQRNKGNFPGRFSGRQFSNSRSEMNVSTLELGDSALYLCASSEGTSGGSTDTQYFGPGTRLTVL.

The chain combines TRBV9 with TRBJ2-1, with TRBD2 matching 7 bases. Losses at the gene ends were 3 bases for V and 2 bases for J; bases not matched to a gene: 5. CDR1 SGDLS and CDR2 YYNGEE come from the germline V gene. There are 15 residues in the CDR3. CDR3 DNA sequence: TGTGCCAGCAGCGCTGGGGGGGAGCCCTACAATGAGCAGTTCTTC. Its protein is CASSAGGEPYNEQFF.

CDR3: CASSSGTLGSYNEQFF. Written as DNA, the CDR3 is TGTGCCAGCAGCTCCGGGACTTTGGGCTCCTACAATGAGCAGTTCTTC. V and J are TRBV12-3 or TRBV12-4 and TRBJ2-1; tentatively, D is TRBD2 (6 bases). Trimming removed 6 bases at V and 0 bases at J, with 15 bases between. CDR3 length: 16 amino acids.

Only one count was recorded for this clonotype. Written as DNA, the CDR3 is TGTGCCAGCAGCTCTCCTCTCGAGGGGGATACGCAGTATTTT. Amino acid sequence: CASSSPLEGDTQYF. J is TRBJ2-3 and V is TRBV9, with D possibly being TRBD1 or TRBD2 (5 bases each). Trimming removed 4 bases from V and 6 bases from J, with 15 bases in between. In germline, CDR1 is SGDLS, CDR2 YYNGEE. CDR3 length: 14 residues.

The J gene is TRBJ1-2, the V gene TRBV28, with D perhaps matching TRBD1 (5 bases). Trimming shortened V by 3 bases and J by 2 bases, and 13 bases separated the two germline ends. Per germline, CDR1 MDHEN and CDR2 SYDVKM. CDR3 size: 15 residues. This chain's CDR3 is CASSFRAGGNYGYTF. The CDR3 coding sequence is TGTGCCAGCAGTTTCAGGGCAGGTGGGAACTATGGCTACACCTTC.

This chain joins TRBV3-1 and TRBJ2-2; 10 nucleotides agree with TRBD2. V lost 2 bases, J lost 0 bases, and 6 bases stayed unmatched. Germline V gene sequence: CDR1 LGHDT, CDR2 YNNKEL (reference sequence). The CDR3 totals 18 residues. CDR3 sequence (DNA): TGTGCCAGCAGCCAATCCTTCACTAGCGGGACGAACACCGGGGAGCTGTTTTTT. Translation: CASSQSFTSGTNTGELFF.

Regarding this clonotype: A junction boundary mismatches the germline segment, possibly from a read error. V and J are TRBV6-2 or TRBV6-3 and TRBJ1-1; D may be TRBD1 (6 bases). The germline V gene has CDR1 MNHEY and CDR2 SVGEGT. The CDR3 is made up of 13 amino acids. The DNA for the CDR3 is TGTGCCAGCAGTTACTCAGGGGGAGGAGAAGCTCTCTTT. Translated, it gives CASSYSGGGEALF.

Ten or more counts support this clonotype. In nucleotides, the CDR3 is TGCAGTGCTTCACTTGACGGCACCGAGCAGTACGTC. Translation: CSASLDGTEQYV. The gene calls are TRBV20-1 and TRBJ2-7, with no clear D. The germline V gene encodes CDR1 DFQATT and CDR2 SNEGSKA (reference sequence). V was pared by 5 bases and J by 6 bases, with 14 bases between. This CDR3 comprises 12 residues.

This clonotype occurred a few times. The chain carries TRBV4-2 and TRBJ2-2; D is uncertain. CDR3 size: 14 residues. V dropped 3 bases and J dropped 7 bases, with 12 bases sitting between them. CDR1 is LGHNA and CDR2 is YNFKEQ in the germline V gene. In DNA form, the CDR3 reads TGTGCCAGCAGCCATCGCGACTCATTCGGGGAGCTGTTTTTT. Its protein product is CASSHRDSFGELFF.

V gene TRBV7-3 combines with J gene TRBJ2-1, with D possibly being TRBD1 or TRBD2 (5 bases each). Germline CDR1 SGHTA, CDR2 FQGTGA. CDR3 length equals 14 residues. The ends were cut back, 5 bases at V and 6 bases at J, with 14 bases in the middle. The CDR3 bases are TGTGCCAGCAGCCGTCTCCCGGGGCCCAATGAGCAGTTCTTC. Its translation is CASSRLPGPNEQFF.

V and J are TRBV7-2 and TRBJ2-1; D possibly corresponds to TRBD1 (6 bases). V was clipped by 2 bases and J by 5 bases, with 10 bases between them. The germline gives CDR1 SGHTA, CDR2 FQGNSA. This CDR3 is built from 14 residues. In nucleotides, the CDR3 is TGTGCCAGCAGCTTATGGACAGTTGACAATGAGCAGTTCTTC. As protein: CASSLWTVDNEQFF.

This clonotype was counted ten times or more. The V gene is TRBV5-1, the J gene TRBJ2-3, with unresolved D. The CDR3 runs 15 residues. Between the trimmed V and J ends, which lost 0 bases and 0 bases, there was a span of 8 bases. CDR1 and CDR2 from the germline V gene are SGHRS and YFSETQ. The CDR3 sequence is CASSLAGPSTDTQYF. In DNA form, the CDR3 reads TGCGCCAGCAGCTTGGCCGGACCGAGCACAGATACGCAGTATTTT.

This clonotype has a count of ten or more. The chain uses TRBV29-1 and TRBJ2-5; D may be TRBD1 (5 bases). V was trimmed by 4 bases and J by 4 bases, leaving 10 bases between them. The CDR3 has 12 amino acids. Germline CDR1 SQVTM, CDR2 ANQGSEA. DNA of the CDR3: TGCAGCGTTGTCGCTAGGGGAGAGACCCAGTACTTC. Translation gives CSVVARGETQYF.

This clonotype was seen a handful of times. The V and J genes are TRBV3-1 and TRBJ1-3; no definite D call. CDR3 length equals 18 residues. CDR1 is LGHDT, CDR2 YNNKEL, per germline (reference sequence). V was pared by 1 base and J by 0 bases, with 16 bases between. CDR3 sequence (DNA): TGTGCCAGCAGCCAAGGGACGGAAACATATTACTCTGGAAACACCATATATTTT. Its translation: CASSQGTETYYSGNTIYF.

This clonotype has a handful of counts. The chain carries TRBV12-3 or TRBV12-4 and TRBJ2-1, with D unresolved. With 4 bases removed from V and 8 bases from J, the gap between germline ends came to 12 bases. The CDR3 totals 13 residues. The CDR3 region is CASSSGISHEQFF. The CDR3 DNA sequence: TGTGCCAGCAGTTCCGGCATAAGCCATGAGCAGTTCTTC.

To note about this clonotype: A much larger clone lies one base from this, so it may be a read error. The V call is TRBV24-1, the J call TRBJ2-2; D not certain. CDR1 and CDR2 (germline): KGHDR, SFDVKD. This CDR3 has 13 amino acids. The CDR3 region has the DNA TGTGCCACCAGAGGCAAGATCACCGCGGAGCTGTTTTTT. Its protein is CATRGKITAELFF.

The genes are TRBV2 and TRBJ1-4, with D maybe TRBD1 (5 bases). V was cut by 5 bases and J by 7 bases, with 17 bases left in between. CDR3 length: 15 amino acids. Germline CDR1 is SNHLY and CDR2 is FYNNEI. Here the CDR3 reads CASSPSPGQSEKLFF. CDR3 nucleotides: TGTGCCAGCAGTCCCTCGCCGGGGCAGAGTGAAAAACTGTTTTTT.

This clonotype was observed at least ten times. The chain recombines TRBV6-5 with TRBJ2-2; D is unresolved. This CDR3 region has 14 residues. V lost 1 base and J lost 4, with 7 bases in between. Germline V CDR1 and CDR2: MNHEY, SVGAGI. CDR3 nucleotides: TGTGCCAGCAGTTACTTCGAATCCACCGGGGAGCTGTTTTTT. This translates into CASSYFESTGELFF.

The CDR3 DNA reads as TGTGCCAGCAGTGAACTGACAGGGGGCTGGCAAGAGACCCAGTACTTC. Its translation: CASSELTGGWQETQYF. The V and J genes are TRBV6-1 and TRBJ2-5; 10 bases match TRBD1. The V gene end was trimmed by 2 bases and the J gene end by 2 bases; junction bases not matched to a gene: 5. The CDR3 covers 16 residues. Germline CDR1 reads MNHNS; CDR2 reads SASEGT.

The genes are TRBV5-1 and TRBJ1-6, with 7 bases identical to TRBD1. The germline V gene encodes CDR1 SGHRS and CDR2 YFSETQ. The CDR3 contains 14 residues. V dropped 4 bases and J dropped 7; count of bases not matched to a gene: 5. The DNA of the CDR3 is TGCGCCAGCAGCCCCGGGACAGAAAATTCACCCCTCCACTTT. Translated: CASSPGTENSPLHF.

The chain links TRBV9 to TRBJ2-3; D perhaps matches TRBD2 (5 bases). From germline, CDR1 is SGDLS and CDR2 YYNGEE. The CDR3 contains 15 residues. The V gene lost 0 bases and the J gene lost 6 bases, with 14 bases spanning the gap. The CDR3 here is CASSVDPSSWDTQYF. The DNA for the CDR3 is TGTGCCAGCAGCGTAGATCCGTCTAGCTGGGATACGCAGTATTTT.

The V gene is TRBV7-8, the J gene TRBJ2-5; 10 bases are a match to TRBD1. Germline assignment: CDR1 SGHVS and CDR2 FQNEAQ. Trimming at V came to 1 base and at J to 2 bases, leaving 1 base not matched to a gene. The CDR3 has 15 residues. The CDR3 sequence: CASSLGGQGQETQYF. DNA of the CDR3: TGTGCCAGCAGCTTAGGGGGACAGGGGCAAGAGACCCAGTACTTC.

This CDR3 reads CASSIDTYTQYF. For the CDR3, the DNA is TGCGCCAGCAGCATCGACACTTATACGCAGTATTTT. V usage is TRBV5-1 and J usage is TRBJ2-3; D remains ambiguous. The CDR3 contains 12 residues. V gave up 4 bases and J gave up 7 bases, with 10 bases separating them. Germline V gives CDR1 SGHRS, CDR2 YFSETQ.

This clonotype was picked up a small number of times. In nucleotides, the CDR3 is TGTGCCACCGGGGCTCAGGTCAACACCGGGGAGCTGTTTTTT. It translates to CATGAQVNTGELFF. The rearrangement joins TRBV15 to TRBJ2-2; a possible D gene is TRBD1 (5 bases). Looked up from germline, CDR1 is LNHNV and CDR2 is YYDKDF (reference sequence). The CDR3 spans 14 residues. Deletions cut 8 bases from V and 2 bases from J, with 12 bases between.

The rearrangement uses TRBV19 and TRBJ1-2; 7 nucleotides align to TRBD1. J lost 2 bases, V lost 5 bases, and 14 bases had no gene match. Germline V gene lookup returns CDR1 LNHDA and CDR2 SQIVND (reference sequence). The CDR3 has 17 amino acids. CDR3 amino acids: CASSPPHGTAGNYGYTF. As DNA, the CDR3 is TGTGCCAGTAGTCCCCCTCATGGGACAGCCGGAAACTATGGCTACACCTTC.

This clonotype was counted only a few times. The rearrangement joins TRBV20-1 to TRBJ1-1, with 9 positions matching TRBD1. The CDR3 is 14 amino acids. The germline CDR1 and CDR2 sequences are DFQATT and SNEGSKA (reference sequence). Unmatched junction bases numbered 6, after V lost 7 bases and J lost 0 bases. The CDR3 coding sequence is TGCAGTGGTGACAGGGGGTTCATGAACACTGAAGCTTTCTTT. The encoded protein is CSGDRGFMNTEAFF.

This clonotype was picked up a small number of times. J is TRBJ1-5 and V is TRBV20-1; 11 bases fit TRBD1. Looked up from germline, CDR1 is DFQATT and CDR2 is SNEGSKA (reference sequence). V trimming: 7 bases; J trimming: 9 bases; junction bases outside the gene matches: 14. The CDR3 has 15 residues. CDR3 sequence (DNA): TGCAGTGGCCGGGACAGGGGGAGTTTTACCAGGCCCCAGCATTTT. The encoded protein is CSGRDRGSFTRPQHF.

In its sample, this clonotype was seen many times. V gene TRBV25-1 combines with J gene TRBJ1-5; D is possibly TRBD1 (5 bases). Trimming shortened V by 8 bases and J by 2 bases, and 13 bases separated the two germline ends. This CDR3 region has 14 residues. Germline V gene data show CDR1 as MGHDK and CDR2 as SYGVNS. The CDR3 here is CASGSGHGNQPQHF. The CDR3 nucleotides read TGTGCCAGCGGATCCGGACATGGCAATCAGCCCCAGCATTTT. The variable domain in full, with the rest retrieved from reference TRBV25-1 and TRBJ1-5, is EADIYQTPRYLVIGTGKKITLECSQTMGHDKMYWYQQDPGMELHLIHYSYGVNSTEKGDLSSESTVSRIRTEHFPLTLESARPSHTSQYLCASGSGHGNQPQHFGDGTRLSIL.

The rearrangement joins TRBV15 to TRBJ2-3; the D is unclear. The CDR3 extends over 12 amino acids. CDR1 LNHNV and CDR2 YYDKDF come from the germline V gene (reference sequence). With 3 bases removed from V and 5 bases from J, the gap between germline ends came to 6 bases. Written as DNA, the CDR3 is TGTGCCACCAGCAGCTATCTAGATACGCAGTATTTT. As protein: CATSSYLDTQYF.

This chain joins TRBV2 and TRBJ2-6; D unclear. The CDR3 is 17 residues long. Germline V gene lookup returns CDR1 SNHLY and CDR2 FYNNEI. Trimming removed 1 base from V and 0 bases from J, with 10 bases in between. In nucleotides, the CDR3 is TGTGCCAGCAGTGAAGGGTACAGCCCCTCTGGGGCCAACGTCCTGACTTTC. Amino acids: CASSEGYSPSGANVLTF.

This clonotype came up many times. This chain uses TRBV5-6 with TRBJ1-2, with TRBD1 identical over 7 bases. After removal of 4 bases from V and 4 bases from J, the junction contained 7 bases not matched to a gene. The CDR3 sequence is 14 residues long. Germline values: CDR1 SGHDT, CDR2 YYEEEE. In DNA, the CDR3 is TGTGCCAGCAGCGCACAGGGGTGGGCCTATGGCTACACCTTC. Translating it yields CASSAQGWAYGYTF. The full variable domain, completed using reference TRBV5-6 and TRBJ1-2, is DAGVTQSPTHLIKTRGQQVTLRCSPKSGHDTVSWYQQALGQGPQFIFQYYEEEERQRGNFPDRFSGHQFPNYSSELNVNALLLGDSALYLCASSAQGWAYGYTFGSGTRLTVV.